The clone carrying this TCR beta chain was recorded at least ten times. The antigen is undetermined. For TCRbeta, the library was prepared with unique molecular identifiers. One entry per CDR3 protein results from TCRdb running MiXCR on the PCR reads. The sample lists fewer than 700,000 distinct CDR3 sequences; more than 20% were seen once. The data are from a study of T-cell reconstitution after alpha-beta-depleted transplantation in children. Whole-study results and caveats: The high TCRbeta diversity at day 60 in some patients came from surviving recipient T cells and thymic progenitors. Roughly two months post-transplant, alpha-beta T cells reportedly originated from several hundred graft clones that had expanded. One year post-transplant, T-cell counts and diversity were largely derived from T cells produced anew.

The sequencing used PBMCs, mostly from graft donor cells, collected 360 days after TCRalphabeta/CD19-depleted stem cell transplant. The source of this sequence is a boy younger than two who had a stem cell transplant for acute myeloid leukemia, so the T cells may come from the graft donor.

CDR3 bases: TGTGCCAGCAGCTTGGACAGGGCGGGACAGCCCCAGCATTTT. As protein: CASSLDRAGQPQHF. The chain couples TRBV7-2 to TRBJ1-5, with 8 bases that match TRBD1. The CDR3 runs to 14 residues. With 3 bases clipped from V and 7 bases from J, the junction kept 5 bases outside the gene matches. Germline CDR1 SGHTA, CDR2 FQGNSA.